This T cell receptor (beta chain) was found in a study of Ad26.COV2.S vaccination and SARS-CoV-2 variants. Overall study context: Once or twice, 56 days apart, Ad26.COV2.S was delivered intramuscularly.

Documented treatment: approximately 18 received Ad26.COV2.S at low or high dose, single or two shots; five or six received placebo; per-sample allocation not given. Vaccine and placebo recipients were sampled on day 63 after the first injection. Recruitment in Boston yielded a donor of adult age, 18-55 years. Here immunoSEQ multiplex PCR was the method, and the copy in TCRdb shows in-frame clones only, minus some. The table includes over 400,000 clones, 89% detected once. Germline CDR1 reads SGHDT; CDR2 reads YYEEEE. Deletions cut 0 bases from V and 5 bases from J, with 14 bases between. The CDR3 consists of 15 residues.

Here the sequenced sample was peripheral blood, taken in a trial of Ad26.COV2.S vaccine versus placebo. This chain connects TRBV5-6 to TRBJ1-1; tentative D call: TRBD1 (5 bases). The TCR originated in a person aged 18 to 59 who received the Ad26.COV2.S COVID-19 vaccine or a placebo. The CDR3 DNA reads TGTGCCAGCAGCTTGGGAGTGGGGCGGATAACTGAAGCTTTCTTT. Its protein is CASSLGVGRITEAFF.